The 28 T cell receptor beta chains reported below all come from one sample, sequenced in a study of beta chain features in type 1 diabetes. General study points: The study found moderately but significantly shorter TCRB CDR3s in all four CD4+ subsets of Type 1 diabetes patients.

What was sequenced were expressed TCRB transcripts, since all of the isolated RNA had been reverse transcribed. Some clones are missing from TCRdb's copy, which holds only in-frame ones; the method was immunoSEQ multiplex PCR. Among 600,000 or so clones listed, about 14% were seen once. Their cognate antigens are unknown. The material sequenced was naive CD4+ T cells from blood. The receptors originated from a young man with type 1 diabetes.

This chain links TRBV2 with TRBJ2-1; D uncertain. The CDR3 has 11 amino acids. Germline V gene lookup returns CDR1 SNHLY and CDR2 FYNNEI. Trimming left V 8 bases short and J 7 bases short, with 9 bases between. Here the CDR3 reads CASSTWNEQFF. The CDR3 region has the DNA TGTGCCAGCTCGACCTGGAATGAGCAGTTCTTC.

This clone was seen a handful of times. The V gene is TRBV2, the J gene TRBJ2-7; 8 bases match TRBD1. After removal of 6 bases from V and 0 bases from J, the junction contained 4 bases not matched to a gene. The CDR3 is made up of 14 amino acids. Looked up from germline, CDR1 is SNHLY and CDR2 is FYNNEI. The DNA for the CDR3 is TGTGCCAGCAGGGGACAGGCGAGCTCCTACGAGCAGTACTTC. Translated: CASRGQASSYEQYF.

The V gene is TRBV9, the J gene TRBJ1-2; D gene uncertain. V was trimmed by 3 bases and J by 3 bases, leaving 9 bases between them. CDR1 and CDR2 (germline): SGDLS, YYNGEE. The CDR3 is 13 residues long. The CDR3 coding sequence is TGTGCCAGCAGCGGGGTGGTGGACTATGGCTACACCTTC. Translating it yields CASSGVVDYGYTF.

This clone was recorded a few times. CDR3 sequence (DNA): TGTGCCAGCTCAGTGACTGCCTCGGGGGATACGCAGTATTTT. Its translation: CASSVTASGDTQYF. The V gene is TRBV18, the J gene TRBJ2-3; a weak D match, TRBD2 (5 bases). Looked up from germline, CDR1 is KGHSH and CDR2 is LQKENI. The length of the CDR3 is 14 residues. The ends were cut back, 5 bases at V and 6 bases at J, with 15 bases in the middle.

This clone was seen only a few times. The gene calls are TRBV11-1 and TRBJ1-1; TRBD1 agrees at 7 bases. J was trimmed by 6 bases and V by 5 bases; bases with no gene match: 9. The CDR3 has 14 amino acids. Germline loops: CDR1 SGHAT, CDR2 FQDESV (reference sequence). This CDR3 reads CASSLHRQGAEAFF. The CDR3 DNA is TGTGCCAGCAGCCTGCACCGACAGGGCGCTGAAGCTTTCTTT. The full variable domain, rest sourced from reference TRBV11-1 and TRBJ1-1, is EAEVAQSPRYKITEKSQAVAFWCDPISGHATLYWYRQILGQGPELLVQFQDESVVDDSQLPKDRFSAERLKGVDSTLKIQPAELGDSAMYLCASSLHRQGAEAFFGQGTRLTVV.

There are a few counts of this clone. The chain links TRBV30 to TRBJ2-1, with D hard to call. V was trimmed by 5 bases and J by 0 bases, leaving 17 bases between them. This CDR3 spans 16 amino acids. Germline V gene data show CDR1 as GTSNPN and CDR2 as SVGIG (reference sequence). The CDR3 reads CAWGLWTESSYNEQFF. CDR3 coding DNA: TGTGCCTGGGGGCTCTGGACCGAGAGCTCCTACAATGAGCAGTTCTTC.

This clone was picked up a small number of times. The chain employs TRBV4-3 and TRBJ1-1; weak D call: TRBD1 (5 bases). The CDR3 is 16 residues long. Trimming stripped 2 bases from V and 1 base from J, with 14 bases between. CDR1 LGHNA and CDR2 YSLEER come from the germline V gene. The CDR3: CASSQRGGESNTEAFF. In DNA form, the CDR3 reads TGCGCCAGCAGCCAACGTGGAGGGGAGTCGAACACTGAAGCTTTCTTT.

This clone appeared a few times. The rearrangement uses TRBV9 and TRBJ2-1; D is unresolved. Trimming took off 0 bases at V and 1 base at J, with 8 bases between the two ends. This CDR3 contains 15 residues. Germline V gives CDR1 SGDLS, CDR2 YYNGEE. The CDR3 sequence is CASSVGDGSYNEQFF. CDR3 sequence (DNA): TGTGCCAGCAGCGTAGGAGACGGTTCCTACAATGAGCAGTTCTTC.

The sample holds a few counts of this clone. The chain joins TRBV13 to TRBJ1-2; D unresolved. Per germline, CDR1 PRHDT and CDR2 FYEKMQ (reference sequence). Trimming cost V 0 bases and J 4 bases, with 6 bases left between them. The CDR3 length is 13 residues. The CDR3 DNA reads TGTGCCAGCAGCTTAGGTACGATCTATGGCTACACCTTC. Its translation is CASSLGTIYGYTF.

The rearrangement joins TRBV19 to TRBJ2-6, with D uncertain. Trimming pared 5 bases from V and 4 bases from J, leaving 12 bases between. CDR1 LNHDA and CDR2 SQIVND come from the germline V gene (reference sequence). This CDR3 has 15 residues. In nucleotides, the CDR3 is TGTGCCAGTAGTGGGTCCGGGCTCGGGGCCAACGTCCTGACTTTC. Translation gives CASSGSGLGANVLTF.

This clone was observed a few times. CDR3: CASSAQTGVGTYEQYF. The CDR3 DNA reads TGTGCCAGCAGCGCCCAGACAGGGGTGGGTACCTACGAGCAGTACTTC. V is TRBV9 and J is TRBJ2-7, with TRBD1 matching over 8 bases. Germline CDR1 SGDLS, CDR2 YYNGEE. V shed 3 bases, J shed 2 bases, and the junction held 10 bases outside the gene matches. This CDR3 is 16 amino acids long.

V usage is TRBV28 and J usage is TRBJ2-7; D gene ambiguous. V lost 4 bases and J lost 6, with 13 bases in between. Germline assignment: CDR1 MDHEN and CDR2 SYDVKM. The CDR3 length is 13 residues. In DNA form, the CDR3 reads TGTGCCAGCAGTTCACCCTCCACTGGCGAGCAGTACTTC. Translated, it gives CASSSPSTGEQYF.

The chain joins TRBV20-1 to TRBJ2-3, with unresolved D. Trimming removed 3 bases from V and 2 bases from J, with 3 bases in between. The CDR3 sequence is 11 residues long. Germline lookup yields CDR1 DFQATT and CDR2 SNEGSKA (reference sequence). The CDR3 DNA is TGCAGTGCTAGGGACACAGATACGCAGTATTTT. Translating it yields CSARDTDTQYF.

This clone was recorded a few times. For the CDR3, the DNA is TGCGCCAGCAGCTTGGGTTCACAGGGCACAGATACGCAGTATTTT. Translation gives CASSLGSQGTDTQYF. V and J are TRBV5-1 and TRBJ2-3; the D gene is possibly TRBD1 (5 bases). The CDR3 covers 15 residues. V lost 0 bases to trimming and J lost 1 base, with 9 bases between them. Germline V gene data show CDR1 as SGHRS and CDR2 as YFSETQ. The full variable domain, its missing parts supplied by reference TRBV5-1 and TRBJ2-3, is KAGVTQTPRYLIKTRGQQVTLSCSPISGHRSVSWYQQTPGQGLQFLFEYFSETQRNKGNFPGRFSGRQFSNSRSEMNVSTLELGDSALYLCASSLGSQGTDTQYFGPGTRLTVL.

This clone occurred a few times. The gene calls are TRBV30 and TRBJ2-3; D possibly corresponds to TRBD1 (5 bases). CDR1 is GTSNPN, CDR2 SVGIG, per germline (reference sequence). Deletions cut 3 bases from V and 6 bases from J, with 13 bases between. The CDR3 has 13 residues. This CDR3 is CAWRTPPGDTQYF. For the CDR3, the DNA is TGTGCCTGGAGGACTCCCCCAGGGGATACGCAGTATTTT.

This clone appeared a few times. The chain couples TRBV30 to TRBJ2-2, with 8 bases that match TRBD1. The V gene's germline CDR1 is GTSNPN and CDR2 SVGIG (reference sequence). Trimming cost V 2 bases and J 1 base; bases outside gene matches: 3. CDR3 length equals 15 residues. In nucleotides, the CDR3 is TGTGCCTGGAGTTATGGACAGGGGAACACCGGGGAGCTGTTTTTT. Amino acid sequence: CAWSYGQGNTGELFF.

In its sample, this clone was seen a few times. Other DNA sequences in the sample encode the same CDR3. The chain uses TRBV9 and TRBJ2-3; D not certain. The V end was cut by 0 bases, the J end by 3 bases, with 2 bases between. Germline V gene lookup returns CDR1 SGDLS and CDR2 YYNGEE. The CDR3 has 12 residues. This CDR3 reads CASSVETDTQYF. CDR3 nucleotide sequence: TGTGCCAGCAGCGTAGAAACAGATACGCAGTATTTT.

The J gene is TRBJ2-5, the V gene TRBV28, with 7 bases that match TRBD2. V trimming: 5 bases; J trimming: 4 bases; junction bases outside the gene matches: 10. The CDR3 sequence is 15 residues long. Germline-derived CDR1 and CDR2 are MDHEN and SYDVKM. The DNA of the CDR3 is TGTGCCAGCAGTCCAGCGGGACCCACCTTAGAGACCCAGTACTTC. It translates to CASSPAGPTLETQYF.

In its sample, this clone was seen a few times. V is TRBV4-1 and J is TRBJ2-3; no definite D call. The V end was cut by 0 bases, the J end by 7 bases, with 8 bases between. Germline CDR1 MGHRA, CDR2 YSYEKL. The CDR3 has 13 amino acids. CDR3 nucleotide sequence: TGCGCCAGCAGCCAAGATCGTGGCAATACGCAGTATTTT. Translated, it gives CASSQDRGNTQYF.

This chain uses TRBV27 with TRBJ2-3; D gene uncertain. The CDR3 sequence is 14 residues long. Germline V gene sequence: CDR1 MNHEY, CDR2 SMNVEV (reference sequence). Trimming pared 6 bases from V and 2 bases from J, leaving 12 bases between. The CDR3 loop reads CASRRTHTTDTQYF. The CDR3 DNA is TGTGCCAGCAGACGGACCCACACCACAGATACGCAGTATTTT.

The sample holds a few counts of this clone. This sequence joins TRBV5-1 and TRBJ2-3; D is unclear. Germline CDR1 SGHRS, CDR2 YFSETQ. Trimming took 3 bases from V and 4 from J, leaving 6 bases between them. This CDR3 has 12 amino acids. The CDR3 DNA is TGCGCCAGCAGCTCGAACTCAGATACGCAGTATTTT. This sequence encodes CASSSNSDTQYF.

This chain joins TRBV25-1 and TRBJ2-7; D is tentatively TRBD1 or TRBD2 (5 bases each). This CDR3 is 14 amino acids long. The germline V gene has CDR1 MGHDK and CDR2 SYGVNS. Trimming took off 3 bases at V and 7 bases at J, with 16 bases between the two ends. The CDR3, as DNA: TGTGCCAGCAGTGAGGCAGGGACCTTGATAGAGCAGTACTTC. This encodes CASSEAGTLIEQYF.

The DNA of the CDR3 is TGTGCCAGCAGTGCCCTTGGTGGGGACAGGGGGCTCTATGGCTACACCTTC. This sequence encodes CASSALGGDRGLYGYTF. V and J are TRBV6-1 and TRBJ1-2; 12 nucleotides align to TRBD1. V was pared by 4 bases and J by 4 bases, with 10 bases of the junction left unmatched. The CDR3 totals 17 residues. Germline values: CDR1 MNHNS, CDR2 SASEGT.

The V and J genes are TRBV6-6 and TRBJ2-5; 10 positions agree with TRBD1. Germline V CDR1 and CDR2: MNHNY, SVGAGI (reference sequence). V trimming: 5 bases; J trimming: 7 bases; junction bases outside the gene matches: 13. The CDR3 is 16 amino acids. The chain's CDR3 is CASSLRTGGVGGTQYF. As DNA, the CDR3 is TGTGCCAGCAGTCTACGGACAGGGGGTGTCGGAGGGACCCAGTACTTC.

This clone was observed a handful of times. The chain couples TRBV11-2 to TRBJ2-1, with 7 bases aligning to TRBD2. The germline gives CDR1 SGHAT, CDR2 FQNNGV. Unmatched junction bases numbered 7, after V lost 5 bases and J lost 9 bases. This CDR3 contains 13 residues. In DNA, the CDR3 is TGTGCCAGCAGCCAGGGACTATTAGTTGAGCAGTTCTTC. Protein: CASSQGLLVEQFF.

V and J are TRBV4-3 and TRBJ2-1; unclear D gene. The V and J ends lost 0 bases and 6 bases respectively, with 12 bases between them. CDR1 is LGHNA, CDR2 YSLEER, per germline. The CDR3 consists of 15 residues. The CDR3 coding sequence is TGCGCCAGCAGCCAAGATAGGCCAGCCTCCAATGAGCAGTTCTTC. Its protein is CASSQDRPASNEQFF.

This clone appeared a few times. This chain uses TRBV30 with TRBJ1-5; D is ambiguous. V dropped 5 bases and J dropped 5 bases, with 13 bases sitting between them. CDR1 and CDR2 (germline): GTSNPN, SVGIG (reference sequence). The CDR3 covers 13 residues. Here the CDR3 reads CAWESSHDQPQHF. The CDR3 DNA follows: TGTGCCTGGGAGAGTTCGCACGATCAGCCCCAGCATTTT.

The V call is TRBV19, the J call TRBJ2-7, with D possibly being TRBD2 (5 bases). CDR1 is LNHDA, CDR2 SQIVND, per germline (reference sequence). This CDR3 spans 15 amino acids. V was shortened by 4 bases and J by 6 bases, with 19 bases between the two germline ends. The CDR3 here is CASSTLQYPAGEQYF. In nucleotides, the CDR3 is TGTGCCAGTAGTACACTACAGTATCCCGCGGGCGAGCAGTACTTC. Full variable domain (outside the CDR3, taken from reference TRBV19 and TRBJ2-7): DGGITQSPKYLFRKEGQNVTLSCEQNLNHDAMYWYRQDPGQGLRLIYYSQIVNDFQKGDIAEGYSVSREKKESFPLTVTSAQKNPTAFYLCASSTLQYPAGEQYFGPGTRLTVT.